What follows are 14 T cell receptor beta chains derived from one specimen sequenced in a study of blood T cell repertoires in COVID-19. Sequencing used immunoSEQ multiplex PCR; TCRdb keeps in-frame clones, though not all of them. In the table there are some 270,000 clones, about 85% of which are singletons. The sequenced sample was PBMCs or T cells enriched from blood (not recorded which). The receptors were sampled from a woman aged 45-60 years who had been exposed to COVID-19.

This clone was seen more than once but under ten times. The V and J genes are TRBV11-2 and TRBJ1-1; TRBD1 matches at 8 bases. CDR3 length equals 17 residues. Germline CDR1 SGHAT, CDR2 FQNNGV. The V gene end was trimmed by 5 bases and the J gene end by 3 bases; junction bases not matched to a gene: 14. The CDR3: CASSLSAGRGQDTEAFF. CDR3 DNA: TGTGCCAGCAGCCTGAGCGCGGGCAGGGGGCAGGACACTGAAGCTTTCTTT.

The rearrangement uses TRBV5-6 and TRBJ1-2, with 8 bases matching TRBD1. The CDR3 runs to 14 residues. Germline V gene lookup returns CDR1 SGHDT and CDR2 YYEEEE. The V gene end was trimmed by 0 bases and the J gene end by 10 bases; junction bases not matched to a gene: 8. The CDR3 DNA is TGTGCCAGCAGCTTGGAGACGACAGGGGAGGACTACACCTTC. Protein: CASSLETTGEDYTF.

The chain recombines TRBV19 with TRBJ1-1; 11 bases match TRBD1. This CDR3 comprises 15 residues. Trimming removed 5 bases from V and 6 bases from J; junction bases left unmatched: 8. Germline lookup yields CDR1 LNHDA and CDR2 SQIVND (reference sequence). The CDR3 DNA sequence: TGTGCCAGTAGTGTTAGGACAGGGGGCGACTCTGAAGCTTTCTTT. Translated, it gives CASSVRTGGDSEAFF.

This sequence joins TRBV5-6 and TRBJ2-1, with 11 nucleotides matching TRBD1. Germline V lookup: CDR1 SGHDT, CDR2 YYEEEE. The CDR3 is 16 amino acids. The junction had 6 bases not matched to a gene; V was cut back by 0 bases and J by 7 bases. The CDR3 loop reads CASSLGDRGWFNEQFF. The CDR3 coding sequence is TGTGCCAGCAGCTTGGGGGACAGGGGGTGGTTTAATGAGCAGTTCTTC.

The count of this clone is one. This chain connects TRBV9 to TRBJ2-7, with unresolved D. V shed 0 bases and J shed 3 bases, with 10 bases lying between them. CDR1 and CDR2 (germline): SGDLS, YYNGEE. The CDR3 sequence is 14 residues long. The CDR3 sequence: CASSVAATGYEQYF. The CDR3 DNA reads TGTGCCAGCAGCGTAGCTGCGACGGGCTACGAGCAGTACTTC.

The chain carries TRBV23-1 and TRBJ1-2; tentative D call: TRBD1 (6 bases). TRBV23-1 is placed among ORFs of uncertain function. The CDR3 runs to 15 residues. The V and J ends lost 8 bases and 8 bases respectively, with 24 bases between them. The CDR3 DNA sequence: TGCGCCAGCTCCCCCCCCGGGGGGCGCGAAAGGGGCTACACCTTC. Translation: CASSPPGGRERGYTF.

The chain has TRBV4-1 and TRBJ2-7; 8 bases are shared with TRBD1. This CDR3 contains 15 residues. In germline, CDR1 is MGHRA, CDR2 YSYEKL. The V and J ends lost 4 bases and 9 bases, in that order; junction bases with no gene match: 14. The CDR3 bases are TGCGCCAGCAGCCCTACGACAAACAGGGGGAGTGGGCAGTACTTC. Its translation: CASSPTTNRGSGQYF.

The genes are TRBV5-6 and TRBJ1-2, with TRBD1 matching 11 bases. This CDR3 spans 15 amino acids. Germline V lookup: CDR1 SGHDT, CDR2 YYEEEE. V was clipped by 4 bases and J by 5 bases; unmatched bases: 7. CDR3: CASSAGQGARYGYTF. The CDR3 DNA reads as TGTGCCAGCAGCGCTGGACAGGGGGCAAGATATGGCTACACCTTC. The full variable domain, its missing parts supplied by reference TRBV5-6 and TRBJ1-2, is DAGVTQSPTHLIKTRGQQVTLRCSPKSGHDTVSWYQQALGQGPQFIFQYYEEEERQRGNFPDRFSGHQFPNYSSELNVNALLLGDSALYLCASSAGQGARYGYTFGSGTRLTVV.

This clone is labeled as medium-sized (0.01 to 0.1%). The J gene is TRBJ2-7, the V gene TRBV6-1; 8 bases line up with TRBD1. Germline V gene sequence: CDR1 MNHNS, CDR2 SASEGT. The V gene end was trimmed by 1 base and the J gene end by 3 bases; junction bases not matched to a gene: 2. The CDR3 has 14 amino acids. CDR3 residues: CASSEGTGFYEQYF. The CDR3 region has the DNA TGTGCCAGCAGTGAAGGGACAGGGTTCTACGAGCAGTACTTC.

The gene calls are TRBV10-1 and TRBJ2-2; D is ambiguous. Germline assignment: CDR1 WNHNN and CDR2 SYGVQD (reference sequence). V lost 5 bases and J 2 bases, leaving 6 bases between the germline ends. CDR3 length: 13 residues. The CDR3 region has the DNA TGCGCCAGCAGTCCACTTAACACCGGGGAGCTGTTTTTT. It encodes CASSPLNTGELFF.

The chain joins TRBV27 to TRBJ2-2, with TRBD1 matching 7 bases. The V gene end was trimmed by 1 base and the J gene end by 5 bases; junction bases not matched to a gene: 4. Germline V gene data show CDR1 as MNHEY and CDR2 as SMNVEV (reference sequence). The CDR3 covers 15 residues. For the CDR3, the DNA is TGTGCCAGCAGTTTATACAGGGGCAGGACCGGGGAGCTGTTTTTT. Protein sequence: CASSLYRGRTGELFF.

The chain carries TRBV5-8 and TRBJ1-5; 7 nucleotides agree with TRBD1. The V segment lost 8 bases and the J segment 4 bases; nucleotides outside the gene matches: 9. From germline, CDR1 is SGHTS and CDR2 YDEGEE. The CDR3 is 14 residues long. In DNA, the CDR3 is TGTGCCAGTCCCCCGGGACAGCAAAATCAGCCCCAGCATTTT. This gives the protein CASPPGQQNQPQHF.

V and J are TRBV9 and TRBJ2-1, with 7 bases that match TRBD1. This CDR3 has 15 amino acids. The J segment lost 3 bases and the V segment lost 1 base, leaving 4 bases of the junction unmatched. Germline V gene sequence: CDR1 SGDLS, CDR2 YYNGEE. CDR3 residues: CASSVSQGNYNEQFF. The CDR3 nucleotides are TGTGCCAGCAGCGTATCACAGGGGAACTACAATGAGCAGTTCTTC.

This rearrangement joins TRBV6-5 to TRBJ2-1; D perhaps matches TRBD1 (6 bases). This CDR3 has 14 residues. Germline CDR1 MNHEY, CDR2 SVGAGI. V lost 6 bases, J lost 5 bases, and 14 bases lay in between. The DNA for the CDR3 is TGTGCCAGCAGAGCTCTGGACAGACACAATGAGCAGTTCTTC. Translating gives CASRALDRHNEQFF.